Each of the 2 T cell receptor beta chains below was sequenced from the same sample in a study of T cells after yellow fever vaccination. From the 5' RACE reads, TCRdb called clonotypes with MiXCR, one entry per CDR3 protein. The table lists 300,000 to 450,000 distinct CDR3 sequences, 7% to 10% of them singletons, with 17% in the top ten. The material sequenced was PBMCs, taken about 41 days after the first yellow fever vaccination. The receptors were sampled from a man aged 18 to 29 who received the YFV17D yellow fever vaccine.

V is TRBV5-1 and J is TRBJ2-1; D unresolved. The length of the CDR3 is 13 residues. Germline loops: CDR1 SGHRS, CDR2 YFSETQ. Trimming left V 0 bases short and J 14 bases short, with 15 bases between. CDR3 loop: CASSLGADPKEFF. DNA for the CDR3: TGCGCCAGCAGCTTGGGCGCAGACCCTAAGGAGTTCTTC.

The chain employs TRBV10-2 and TRBJ2-2, with D maybe TRBD1 (6 bases). Trimming shortened V by 4 bases and J by 5 bases, and 8 bases separated the two germline ends. The CDR3 spans 13 residues. CDR1 and CDR2 from the germline V gene are WSHSY and SAAADI. The CDR3 nucleotides read TGCGCCAGCAGTGCACAGGGAACCGGGGAGCTGTTTTTT. It codes for CASSAQGTGELFF.